What follows are 11 T cell receptor beta chains derived from one specimen sequenced in a study of response to subunit inactivated influenza vaccine. One entry per CDR3 protein results from TCRdb running MiXCR on the RT-PCR reads. Of about 540,000 distinct CDR3 sequences in the sample, roughly 25% were seen once. The data also belong to a second study, concerning T cells expressing NK-cell markers. That report notes: 5'RACE template switching with UMIs produced the TCR beta cDNA.

Sequences were derived from CD4+ T cells sorted from PBMCs, sampled less than 13 days after vaccination. These receptor sequences come from a man over 45 who received an inactivated influenza vaccine.

This clonotype appeared a few times. The chain joins TRBV13 to TRBJ2-7; 10 nucleotides agree with TRBD1. The trim removed 3 bases at V and 2 bases at J, leaving 13 bases unmatched. Germline V lookup: CDR1 PRHDT, CDR2 FYEKMQ (reference sequence). The CDR3 runs to 18 residues. CDR3 nucleotide sequence: TGTGCCAGCAGCTTGTCCCGGGACAGGGGTCCCGCCGCCTACGAGCAGTACTTC. Its translation: CASSLSRDRGPAAYEQYF. Filled out from reference TRBV13 and TRBJ2-7, the complete variable domain reads AAGVIQSPRHLIKEKRETATLKCYPIPRHDTVYWYQQGPGQDPQFLISFYEKMQSDKGSIPDRFSAQQFSDYHSELNMSSLELGDSALYFCASSLSRDRGPAAYEQYFGPGTRLTVT.

This clonotype was recorded a few times. This chain uses TRBV5-5 with TRBJ2-1; a possible D gene is TRBD1 (6 bases). CDR3 length: 13 residues. V gave up 4 bases and J gave up 8 bases, with 13 bases separating them. Per the germline V gene, CDR1 is SGHKS and CDR2 is YYEKEE (reference sequence). The CDR3 here is CASSPFDRYEQFF. The CDR3 nucleotides read TGTGCCAGCAGCCCCTTCGACAGGTATGAGCAGTTCTTC.

This clonotype was detected only a few times. Likely a read error: the CDR3 ends without its conserved phenylalanine or tryptophan. No DNA is shown, since the ends of the CDR3 on it are uncertain; the CDR3 is the one TCRdb lists. The chain employs TRBV1 and TRBJ2-7; the table's D call of TRBD1 was not tested on the DNA. TRBV1 is listed as a pseudogene. The CDR3 length is 9 residues, termini included. The CDR3 loop reads CTSSQQGIL.

The V gene is TRBV7-2, the J gene TRBJ2-1; D is possibly TRBD2 (7 bases). The CDR3 is 15 residues long. Looked up from germline, CDR1 is SGHTA and CDR2 is FQGNSA. V was cut by 5 bases and J by 7 bases, with 18 bases left in between. The CDR3 sequence is CASSRGAGIGNEQFF. In DNA form, the CDR3 reads TGTGCCAGCAGCCGGGGGGCAGGGATTGGAAATGAGCAGTTCTTC.

The gene calls are TRBV20-1 and TRBJ2-1, with 10 bases that match TRBD1. Trimming took 4 bases from V and 8 from J; bases not matched to a gene: 8. Per the germline V gene, CDR1 is DFQATT and CDR2 is SNEGSKA (reference sequence). There are 14 residues in the CDR3. The CDR3 DNA reads TGCAGTGCTAAGAGGACAGGGGGTTCCCATGAGCAGTTCTTC. Its protein product is CSAKRTGGSHEQFF.

In its sample, this clonotype was seen a few times. This rearrangement joins TRBV29-1 to TRBJ2-1, with a weak D call TRBD1 (5 bases). Trimming stripped 4 bases from V and 0 bases from J, with 10 bases between. Per germline, CDR1 SQVTM and CDR2 ANQGSEA. CDR3 length: 14 residues. This CDR3 is CSVGTFRSYNEQFF. CDR3 sequence (DNA): TGCAGCGTTGGGACATTTCGCTCCTACAATGAGCAGTTCTTC.

This clonotype was observed a few times. The rearrangement uses TRBV7-2 and TRBJ1-2; 9 bases align to TRBD1. Germline V gene lookup returns CDR1 SGHTA and CDR2 FQGNSA. Trimming cost V 5 bases and J 4 bases; bases outside gene matches: 5. The CDR3 covers 14 residues. The chain's CDR3 is CASSMTGGGYGYTF. The DNA of the CDR3 is TGTGCCAGCAGCATGACAGGGGGTGGCTATGGCTACACCTTC.

In its sample, this clonotype was seen a few times. The chain combines TRBV11-2 with TRBJ2-5; 12 nucleotides align to TRBD2. V lost 7 bases, J lost 4 bases, and 7 bases stayed unmatched. The CDR3 covers 15 residues. Looked up from germline, CDR1 is SGHAT and CDR2 is FQNNGV. CDR3 DNA: TGTGCCAGCAACCTAGCGGGGGGGCGAGGAGAGACCCAGTACTTC. Protein product: CASNLAGGRGETQYF.

The V and J genes are TRBV27 and TRBJ2-5; D not resolved. The CDR3 sequence is 14 residues long. The V gene lost 5 bases and the J gene lost 5 bases, with 15 bases spanning the gap. The V gene's germline CDR1 is MNHEY and CDR2 SMNVEV (reference sequence). The CDR3 DNA follows: TGTGCCAGCAGTCCCCATAAGGTTTGGGAGACCCAGTACTTC. Amino acids: CASSPHKVWETQYF.

This clonotype has at least ten counts. The V call is TRBV14, the J call TRBJ2-3; no clear D. Germline CDR1 reads SGHDN; CDR2 reads FVKESK. The V and J ends lost 1 base and 2 bases respectively, with 13 bases between them. This CDR3 comprises 16 residues. The CDR3 DNA is TGTGCCAGCAGCCAAGGATTGACCCTATACACAGATACGCAGTATTTT. This translates into CASSQGLTLYTDTQYF.

This clonotype was counted a few times. V usage is TRBV12-3 or TRBV12-4 and J usage is TRBJ2-7; D is undetermined. The CDR3 spans 13 residues. The V and J ends lost 7 bases and 2 bases respectively, with 12 bases between them. The CDR3 here is CASNRAATYEQYF. The CDR3 coding sequence is TGTGCCAGCAACCGGGCTGCTACCTACGAGCAGTACTTC.